This T cell receptor (beta chain) appears in the sequencing data of a study of shared clonotypes between healthy human individuals. The V end lost 8 bases, the J end lost 6 bases, and 15 bases lay between the germline ends. CDR3 length equals 13 residues. Germline lookup yields CDR1 ENHRY and CDR2 SYGVKD. The study, taken as a whole, reports: With a few donors compared, 4% to 5% of naive CD4 clonotypes were shared.

This clone has a single count. Its antigen is as yet unknown. Several immunoSEQ plates received, in even portions, the genomic DNA of each subset. The data were produced by immunoSEQ multiplex PCR, yet TCRdb's version contains in-frame clones alone and is incomplete. The table shows about 1.1 million clones, with approximately 78% occurring only once. J is TRBJ2-3 and V is TRBV10-3; D may be TRBD1 (5 bases). The source material was memory CD4+ T cells from PBMCs. Stated subset: CD45RA-negative fraction. This clonotype was obtained from a man between 18 and 35 years old in good health. Some clones in this sample may be carry-over from other donors' samples. The CDR3 loop reads CAIGAQASDTQYF. The DNA of the CDR3 is TGTGCCATCGGGGCCCAGGCATCCGATACGCAGTATTTT.